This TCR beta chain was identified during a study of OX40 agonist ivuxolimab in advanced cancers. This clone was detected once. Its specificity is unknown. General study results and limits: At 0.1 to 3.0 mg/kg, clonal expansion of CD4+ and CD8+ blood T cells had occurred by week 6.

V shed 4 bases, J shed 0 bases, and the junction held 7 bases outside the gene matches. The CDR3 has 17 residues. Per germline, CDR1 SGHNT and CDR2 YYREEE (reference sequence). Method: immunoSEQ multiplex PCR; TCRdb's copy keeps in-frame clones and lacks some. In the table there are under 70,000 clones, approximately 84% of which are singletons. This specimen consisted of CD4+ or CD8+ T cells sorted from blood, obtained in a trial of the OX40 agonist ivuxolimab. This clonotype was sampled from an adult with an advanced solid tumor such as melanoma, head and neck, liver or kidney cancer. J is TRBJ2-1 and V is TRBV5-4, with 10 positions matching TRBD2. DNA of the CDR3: TGTGCCAGCAGCGATAGACGGACTAGCGGCTCCTACAATGAGCAGTTCTTC. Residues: CASSDRRTSGSYNEQFF.